This TCR beta chain is drawn from a study of beta chain features in type 1 diabetes. This clone was seen more than once but under ten times. Of the isolated RNA, all was reverse transcribed, and so the sequenced material was expressed TCRB transcripts. Clones were read by immunoSEQ multiplex PCR, and TCRdb kept only the in-frame ones, dropping some. The sample yields about 620,000 clones, 15% to 17% seen once. The CDR3 spans 15 residues. Germline CDR1 is KGHSH and CDR2 is LQKENI. The V end lost 2 bases, the J end lost 1 base, and 11 bases lay between the germline ends. The receptor was isolated from a man aged 18-30 years in good health. V is TRBV18 and J is TRBJ1-1; no firm D call. Source material: naive CD4+ T cells from blood. DNA of the CDR3: TGTGCCAGCTCACCAGTAATCCAGAGGAACACTGAAGCTTTCTTT. It is translated as CASSPVIQRNTEAFF. Variable domain in full (rest from reference TRBV18 and TRBJ1-1): NAGVMQNPRHLVRRRGQEARLRCSPMKGHSHVYWYRQLPEEGLKFMVYLQKENIIDESGMPKERFSAEFPKEGPSILRIQQVVRGDSAAYFCASSPVIQRNTEAFFGQGTRLTVV.